The 27 T cell receptor beta chains presented below share a single source sample, sequenced in a study of molecular identifiers for immune sequencing clone quantification. TCRdb called the PCR reads again in MiXCR, with one record for every CDR3 protein. The table lists about 640,000 distinct CDR3 sequences, about 20% of them singletons. Sequencing was done on a sample of naive CD8+ T cells from blood, with Jurkat cell RNA spiked in. The subset was: FACS-sorted CD8+CD4-CCR7+CD45RA+ naive T cells. These receptors came from a human donor in good health. Some libraries in this study had Jurkat cell RNA spiked in.

This clonotype has just a few counts. The V gene is TRBV10-3, the J gene TRBJ2-3, with D perhaps TRBD2 (6 bases). The CDR3 totals 18 residues. CDR1 and CDR2 (germline): ENHRY, SYGVKD. V was trimmed by 2 bases and J by 4 bases, leaving 22 bases between them. The CDR3 DNA reads as TGTGCCATCAGTGAGCCCCAGAACCCGGGAGAAAGGCCAGATACGCAGTATTTT. Translation gives CAISEPQNPGERPDTQYF.

On this clonotype itself: This may stem from a read error, because a much larger clone lies one nucleotide away. The chain carries TRBV2 and TRBJ1-1; D perhaps matches TRBD1 (5 bases). The CDR3 is 17 residues long. V dropped 7 bases and J dropped 1 base, with 22 bases sitting between them. Germline V gene lookup returns CDR1 SNHLY and CDR2 FYNNEI. CDR3 sequence reads: CASTFLGGLPSNTEAFF. In DNA, the CDR3 is TGTGCCAGCACTTTCTTGGGGGGTTTACCCTCGAACACTGAAGCTTTCTTT.

The genes are TRBV15 and TRBJ2-3; 7 bases are a match to TRBD2. The germline CDR1 and CDR2 sequences are LNHNV and YYDKDF (reference sequence). V was clipped by 0 bases and J by 8 bases; unmatched bases: 11. CDR3 length: 16 amino acids. The CDR3 region has the DNA TGTGCCACCAGCAGAGATTTAGCGGGCAGGGCAATTACGCAGTATTTT. This gives the protein CATSRDLAGRAITQYF.

Turning to this clonotype: This may be a read error: a much more frequent sequence differs by one nucleotide. This rearrangement joins TRBV19 to TRBJ2-4, with a possible D match to TRBD2 (5 bases). The germline V gene has CDR1 LNHDA and CDR2 SQIVND (reference sequence). The CDR3 runs to 16 residues. This chain's CDR3 is CASSIASRSAENIQYF. CDR3 nucleotide sequence: TGTGCCAGTAGTATAGCTAGCAGGTCAGCCGAAAACATTCAGTACTTC.

This clonotype came up many times. CDR3 protein: CASSSLLPEAFF. In DNA form, the CDR3 reads TGTGCCAGTAGTTCGCTCCTCCCTGAAGCTTTCTTT. The chain is built from TRBV19 and TRBJ1-1, with D uncertain. Trimming removed 5 bases at V and 6 bases at J, with 10 bases between. The CDR3 is 12 residues long. Germline assignment: CDR1 LNHDA and CDR2 SQIVND (reference sequence).

Details on this clonotype: Because the CDR3's place on the DNA is in doubt, the DNA is left out and the CDR3 is given as listed by TCRdb. V gene TRBV7-6 combines with J gene TRBJ2-1; TRBD2, as called in the table, went unchecked against the DNA. CDR1 and CDR2 from the germline V gene are SGHVS and FNYEAQ. Termini included, the CDR3 measures 19 amino acids. The CDR3 is CASSDRWASGTSSYNEQLF.

The chain uses TRBV4-3 and TRBJ2-2; D uncertain. The CDR3 spans 14 residues. Germline lookup yields CDR1 LGHNA and CDR2 YSLEER. The V gene lost 1 base and the J gene lost 2 bases, with 5 bases spanning the gap. The CDR3 DNA reads TGCGCCAGCAGCCAAGGGCACAACACCGGGGAGCTGTTTTTT. Translation gives CASSQGHNTGELFF.

In its sample, this clonotype was seen a few times. This chain connects TRBV4-3 to TRBJ1-6; TRBD1 agrees at 7 bases. V lost 3 bases and J lost 7; bases outside the gene matches: 9. The V gene's germline CDR1 is LGHNA and CDR2 YSLEER. The CDR3 runs 16 residues. CDR3 sequence: CASSQDGQAPNSPLHF. CDR3 bases: TGCGCCAGCAGCCAGGACGGACAGGCACCCAATTCACCCCTCCACTTT.

This clonotype has ten or more counts. The rearrangement links TRBV21-1 to TRBJ2-4; the table gives TRBD2 as D, unverified against the DNA. TRBV21-1 has pseudogene status. This CDR3 region has 16 residues. The CDR3 DNA sequence: TGTGCCAGCAGCACACGACTAGCGGGAGCTCTAAACATTCAGTACTTC. Encoded protein: CASSTRLAGALNIQYF.

This clonotype was seen ten or more times. V usage is TRBV7-2 and J usage is TRBJ2-5; tentatively, D is TRBD2 (5 bases). The CDR3 extends over 15 amino acids. The V end lost 1 base, the J end lost 2 bases, and 11 bases lay between the germline ends. Germline lookup yields CDR1 SGHTA and CDR2 FQGNSA. CDR3 residues: CASSLGGGNQETQYF. CDR3 sequence (DNA): TGTGCCAGCAGCTTAGGAGGAGGAAATCAAGAGACCCAGTACTTC.

V usage is TRBV27 and J usage is TRBJ2-7; TRBD1 might be the D (6 bases). V was trimmed by 6 bases and J by 5 bases, leaving 17 bases between them. Germline V gene sequence: CDR1 MNHEY, CDR2 SMNVEV (reference sequence). CDR3 length: 14 residues. This chain's CDR3 is CASSLIYRDNEQYF. The CDR3 DNA is TGTGCCAGCAGCTTGATCTACAGGGACAACGAGCAGTACTTC.

About this clonotype itself: A read error may be the cause here, since a much bigger clone is one base away. The rearrangement uses TRBV30 and TRBJ2-1; D is unresolved. Per the germline V gene, CDR1 is GTSNPN and CDR2 is SVGIG (reference sequence). The CDR3 consists of 16 residues. The CDR3 nucleotides read TGTGCCTGGAGTGTAGGCCCCCACAGAGGATACAATGAGCGGTTCTTC. Encoded protein: CAWSVGPHRGYNERFF.

This clonotype occurred many times. This chain links TRBV27 with TRBJ2-7, with 11 bases matching TRBD2. CDR1 and CDR2 from the germline V gene are MNHEY and SMNVEV (reference sequence). CDR3 length equals 15 residues. Trimming removed 6 bases from V and 2 bases from J; junction bases left unmatched: 6. The CDR3 coding sequence is TGTGCCAGCAGACCCACTAGCGGGAGTACCTACGAGCAGTACTTC. Amino acid sequence: CASRPTSGSTYEQYF.

The chain has TRBV6-5 and TRBJ2-1; TRBD2 is a possible D gene (5 bases). The CDR3 sequence is 13 residues long. Germline lookup yields CDR1 MNHEY and CDR2 SVGAGI. The V end lost 5 bases, the J end lost 5 bases, and 10 bases lay between the germline ends. CDR3 nucleotides: TGTGCCAGCAGTCGCGGGCCCCACAATGAGCAGTTCTTC. This translates into CASSRGPHNEQFF.

The sample holds many counts of this clonotype. The rearrangement links TRBV28 to TRBJ1-4, with D maybe TRBD1 (6 bases). There are 15 residues in the CDR3. Germline V CDR1 and CDR2: MDHEN, SYDVKM. With 6 bases removed from V and 8 bases from J, the gap between germline ends came to 19 bases. The CDR3 loop reads CASSSRQVVLEKLFF. The CDR3 nucleotides read TGTGCCAGCAGCTCACGACAGGTGGTTTTAGAAAAACTGTTTTTT.

Of note for this clonotype: A single base separates this from a much larger clone, so it may be a read error. J is TRBJ1-5 and V is TRBV4-3; 9 nucleotides align to TRBD1. The germline CDR1 and CDR2 sequences are LGHNA and YSLEER. The CDR3 runs 16 residues. CDR3 in amino acids: CASSQDATGGDQPRHF. The CDR3 region has the DNA TGCGCCAGCAGCCAAGATGCGACAGGGGGTGATCAGCCCCGGCATTTT.

This clonotype was seen repeatedly, ten times or more. At one boundary the junction diverges from the germline segment, which might be a read error. J is TRBJ2-2 and V is TRBV7-7, with D perhaps matching TRBD2 (6 bases). Germline V gene lookup returns CDR1 SSHAT and CDR2 FNYEAQ (reference sequence). This CDR3 has 15 amino acids. CDR3 nucleotides: TGTGCTAGCAGCTATGGCACCGGAGGGACCGGGGAGCTGTTTTTT. As protein: CASSYGTGGTGELFF.

This clonotype was detected many times. The genes are TRBV27 and TRBJ1-5; tentative D call: TRBD1 (6 bases). V lost 2 bases and J 6 bases, leaving 11 bases between the germline ends. Germline CDR1 and CDR2: MNHEY and SMNVEV (reference sequence). This CDR3 contains 14 residues. CDR3 residues: CASSLTGFAQPQHF. DNA of the CDR3: TGTGCCAGCAGTTTAACAGGGTTCGCTCAGCCCCAGCATTTT.

This chain connects TRBV12-3 or TRBV12-4 to TRBJ2-7, with TRBD1 matching 8 bases. This CDR3 has 16 residues. Trimming cost V 5 bases and J 4 bases; bases outside gene matches: 13. The CDR3 nucleotides are TGTGCCAGCAGTACCCTAGGACAGGGAAATATATACGAGCAGTACTTC. It translates to CASSTLGQGNIYEQYF.

Concerning this clonotype itself: A read error may explain this, as a much larger clone is one base away. The chain recombines TRBV7-2 with TRBJ1-4; D call uncertain. The CDR3 runs to 19 residues. Germline V gene lookup returns CDR1 SGHTA and CDR2 FQGNSA. CDR3 region: CASSLGERHELTTNGKLFF. The CDR3, as DNA: TGTGCCAGCAGCTTAGGGGAGCGCCATGAACTTACAACTAATGGAAAACTGTTTTTT.

This clonotype turned up a few times. This rearrangement joins TRBV28 to TRBJ2-1, with TRBD2 as a possible D gene (6 bases). V was cut by 5 bases and J by 4 bases, with 15 bases left in between. This CDR3 contains 15 residues. Germline V gene data show CDR1 as MDHEN and CDR2 as SYDVKM. This chain's CDR3 is CASSATGTAYNEQFF. The CDR3 coding sequence is TGTGCCAGCAGTGCCACCGGGACTGCGTACAATGAGCAGTTCTTC.

This clonotype was counted only a few times. Mismatch with germline at one junction end may stem from a read error. The V gene is TRBV15, the J gene TRBJ2-1; D possibly uses TRBD1 or TRBD2 (5 bases each). This CDR3 has 15 residues. Per the germline V gene, CDR1 is LNHNV and CDR2 is YYDKDF (reference sequence). CDR3 sequence reads: CATNRERGPYNEQFF. CDR3 DNA: TGTGCCACCAACAGAGAACGGGGACCATACAATGAGCAGTTCTTC. The full variable domain, in which reference TRBV15 and TRBJ2-1 provide the parts outside the CDR3, is DAMVIQNPRYQVTQFGKPVTLSCSQTLNHNVMYWYQQKSSQAPKLLFHYYDKDFNNEADTPDNFQSRRPNTSFCFLDIRSPGLGDTAMYLCATNRERGPYNEQFFGPGTRLTVL.

Concerning this clonotype itself: A much larger clone lies a single base off, so this may be a read error. The chain links TRBV19 to TRBJ2-3; tentatively, D is TRBD2 (5 bases). This CDR3 is 15 amino acids long. V lost 7 bases and J 2 bases, leaving 16 bases between the germline ends. Per germline, CDR1 LNHDA and CDR2 SQIVND (reference sequence). Written as DNA, the CDR3 is TGTGCCAGTACCACCGGGATAGCTTACACAGATACGCAGTATTTT. Protein sequence: CASTTGIAYTDTQYF.

Notes on this clonotype: This sequence may be a read error, since a much larger clone differs from it by one base. DNA of the CDR3: TGTGCCAGCAGCTCCCAGCCCGGGGGACCGCCCGCGATCTCCTACAATGAGCAGTTCTTC. Its protein product is CASSSQPGGPPAISYNEQFF. The rearrangement links TRBV5-6 to TRBJ2-1, with a possible D match to TRBD2 (6 bases). Germline V gene sequence: CDR1 SGHDT, CDR2 YYEEEE. Trimming took off 3 bases at V and 0 bases at J, with 25 bases between the two ends. The CDR3 loop spans 20 amino acids.

This clonotype was recorded many times. The chain couples TRBV28 to TRBJ1-6; a possible D gene is TRBD1 (6 bases). This CDR3 region has 14 residues. Per the germline V gene, CDR1 is MDHEN and CDR2 is SYDVKM. Trimming took off 3 bases at V and 12 bases at J, with 15 bases between the two ends. The CDR3 region has the DNA TGTGCCAGCAGTTTGATATCAGGGGCCGAACCCCTCCACTTT. Translating it yields CASSLISGAEPLHF.

The genes are TRBV11-2 and TRBJ2-7; D remains ambiguous. The germline V and J ends were trimmed by 1 base and 4 bases, with 11 bases remaining between them. CDR3 length equals 14 residues. Germline V gives CDR1 SGHAT, CDR2 FQNNGV. The CDR3 spells CASSLVGLAYEQYF. The CDR3 nucleotides read TGTGCCAGCAGCTTAGTCGGGTTGGCGTACGAGCAGTACTTC.

This clonotype was seen ten or more times. V gene TRBV30 combines with J gene TRBJ2-2; D may be TRBD2 (6 bases). Deletions cut 4 bases from V and 6 bases from J, with 15 bases between. Germline loops: CDR1 GTSNPN, CDR2 SVGIG (reference sequence). This CDR3 spans 14 amino acids. CDR3 region: CAWMMGTRAGELFF. The CDR3 DNA is TGTGCCTGGATGATGGGGACTCGGGCCGGGGAGCTGTTTTTT.